This T cell receptor beta chain was documented in a study of blood T cell repertoires in COVID-19. Across the study: Samples representing acute and convalescent COVID-19 were sourced from the United States, Italy and Spain. From T cells, B-cell-depleted T cells, or PBMCs came the material, which was cDNA or gDNA.

Original analysis: Amplification with reference gene primers provided the estimates of nucleated cell counts. Some clones are missing from TCRdb's copy, which holds only in-frame ones; the method was immunoSEQ multiplex PCR. The V and J calls and the clone size are those of that table, but D and trimming were determined from the DNA. The data show hundreds of thousands of clones, with roughly nine tenths seen just once and around 6.9% held by the top ten. The CDR3 runs to 14 residues. Trimming took 4 bases from V and 6 from J, leaving 14 bases between them. Germline V gene data show CDR1 as SGHNT and CDR2 as YYREEE (reference sequence).

Sequencing was done on a sample of peripheral blood. The clonotype originates from a man between 60 and 75 years old who had recovered from COVID-19. This chain connects TRBV5-4 to TRBJ1-3; D unresolved. Here the CDR3 reads CASSLAGAANTIYF. The CDR3 DNA reads TGTGCCAGCAGCCTGGCGGGTGCGGCAAACACCATATATTTT.